This TCR beta chain was sequenced during a study of shared clonotypes between healthy human individuals. Looking at the study overall: Used for every donor were three CD4 naive, three CD4 memory, two CD8 naive and one CD8 memory plate. Broader study findings: Some naive CD4 clonotypes, about 5%, turned up in common across four donors. Generally, estimated richness proved larger in naive subsets than it did in memory subsets. Clonotypes shared by all four donors outscored non-shared clonotypes in generation probability.

The method was immunoSEQ multiplex PCR; TCRdb's version includes in-frame clones alone and lacks a portion of them. The data show around 600,000 clones, approximately 97% seen once. On this clone: What it recognizes is unknown.

V dropped 4 bases and J dropped 11; count of bases not matched to a gene: 7. This CDR3 is built from 13 residues. Germline lookup yields CDR1 SGHTA and CDR2 FQGTGA. Sample: naive CD4+ T cells sorted from blood. Subset: CD45RA+ positively selected. The TCR sequence derives from a woman aged 30 to 39 in good health. The chain carries TRBV7-3 and TRBJ2-1; 8 bases fit TRBD1. The CDR3 here is CASSSGTGIKQFF. The DNA of the CDR3 is TGTGCCAGCAGCTCCGGGACAGGCATTAAGCAGTTCTTC.